This is a list of T cell receptor beta chains from one sample in a study of identical twins. TCRdb reprocessed the 5' RACE reads with MiXCR, giving one entry per CDR3 protein. The table records fewer than 550,000 distinct CDR3 sequences, approximately 16% of them present only once. This same sample was also part of a study on yellow fever vaccine responses in identical twins.

Specimen: CD4+ T cells sorted from blood. These receptors were taken from a woman aged 18-29 years in good health. Both conserved end residues are part of each CDR3.

j_gene: TRBJ2-3
v_gene: TRBV9
len: 12
CDR3aa: CASSVEPHTQYF

j_gene: TRBJ2-1
v_gene: TRBV18
len: 16
CDR3aa: CASSPLAGGLYNEQFF

j_gene: TRBJ2-5
v_gene: TRBV19
len: 15
CDR3aa: CASSKTGTGQETQYF

j_gene: TRBJ2-1
v_gene: TRBV7-3
len: 13
CDR3aa: CASSTSAYNEQFF

j_gene: TRBJ2-3
v_gene: TRBV20-1
len: 14
CDR3aa: CSASPLAVTDTQYF

j_gene: TRBJ2-1
v_gene: TRBV14
len: 16
CDR3aa: CASRSSGTGGFNEQFF

j_gene: TRBJ2-3
v_gene: TRBV5-6
len: 14
CDR3aa: CASSLKAGTDTQYF

j_gene: TRBJ2-5
v_gene: TRBV3-1
len: 15
CDR3aa: CASSLGQGAGETQYF

j_gene: TRBJ2-3
v_gene: TRBV7-2
len: 15
CDR3aa: CASKSGGGLTDTQYF

j_gene: TRBJ2-3
v_gene: TRBV20-1
len: 13
CDR3aa: CSAIVTETDTQYF

j_gene: TRBJ2-3
v_gene: TRBV7-2
len: 14
CDR3aa: CASSLGPLTDTQYF

j_gene: TRBJ1-5
v_gene: TRBV20-1
len: 14
CDR3aa: CSAQTGVYNQPQHF

j_gene: TRBJ2-1
v_gene: TRBV11-2
len: 16
CDR3aa: CASSLVGDRGLNEQFF

j_gene: TRBJ2-3
v_gene: TRBV7-9
len: 14
CDR3aa: CASSLRGEADTQYF

j_gene: TRBJ2-2
v_gene: TRBV4-1
len: 18
CDR3aa: CASSHNSLPGGWTGELFF

j_gene: TRBJ2-3
v_gene: TRBV3-1
len: 15
CDR3aa: CASSQEREWAPTQYF

j_gene: TRBJ1-4
v_gene: TRBV6-6
len: 13
CDR3aa: CASSYSPNEKLFF

j_gene: TRBJ1-3
v_gene: TRBV12-3/TRBV12-4
len: 17
CDR3aa: CASSLKTGTHSGNTIYF

j_gene: TRBJ2-5
v_gene: TRBV29-1
len: 15
CDR3aa: CSGSGTSVSQETQYF

j_gene: TRBJ2-1
v_gene: TRBV4-1
len: 14
CDR3aa: CASSQELRRNEQFF

j_gene: TRBJ2-3
v_gene: TRBV5-6
len: 13
CDR3aa: CASSILAGGTQYF

j_gene: TRBJ2-1
v_gene: TRBV7-2
len: 16
CDR3aa: CASSLAYGGAYNEQFF

j_gene: TRBJ2-5
v_gene: TRBV28
len: 15
CDR3aa: CASSFASGRRETQYF

j_gene: TRBJ1-1
v_gene: TRBV6-1
len: 14
CDR3aa: CASLGRLDNTEAFF

j_gene: TRBJ2-5
v_gene: TRBV10-3
len: 11
CDR3aa: CAISDQETQYF

j_gene: TRBJ1-2
v_gene: TRBV20-1
len: 12
CDR3aa: CSARTGGGGYTF

j_gene: TRBJ1-5
v_gene: TRBV7-9
len: 14
CDR3aa: CASSVQGDSQPQHF

j_gene: TRBJ1-1
v_gene: TRBV11-1
len: 18
CDR3aa: CASSNPEQSRTLNTEAFF

j_gene: TRBJ2-1
v_gene: TRBV19
len: 13
CDR3aa: CASSTGTSGEQFF

j_gene: TRBJ2-1
v_gene: TRBV27
len: 15
CDR3aa: CASSLAGQVSNEQFF

j_gene: TRBJ2-1
v_gene: TRBV6-1
len: 14
CDR3aa: CASRTTAPYNEQFF

j_gene: TRBJ2-2
v_gene: TRBV25-1
len: 17
CDR3aa: CASSEGVAGGRTGELFF

j_gene: TRBJ2-5
v_gene: TRBV2
len: 15
CDR3aa: CASRAGQPMGETQYF

j_gene: TRBJ2-6
v_gene: TRBV12-3/TRBV12-4
len: 17
CDR3aa: CASSLGSAVSGANVLTF

j_gene: TRBJ2-7
v_gene: TRBV5-5
len: 15
CDR3aa: CASSLGGQGPYEQYF

j_gene: TRBJ2-1
v_gene: TRBV19
len: 12
CDR3aa: CASSTGGNEQFF

j_gene: TRBJ2-3
v_gene: TRBV29-1
len: 16
CDR3aa: CSAGGLAGGSTDTQYF

j_gene: TRBJ2-3
v_gene: TRBV4-2
len: 15
CDR3aa: CASGGASGRADTQYF

j_gene: TRBJ2-3
v_gene: TRBV5-6
len: 14
CDR3aa: CASSLIAGGNTQYF

j_gene: TRBJ2-7
v_gene: TRBV12-3/TRBV12-4
len: 16
CDR3aa: CASSLTPPGPTYEQYF

j_gene: TRBJ1-1
v_gene: TRBV6-5
len: 13
CDR3aa: CASSSPRDTEAFF

j_gene: TRBJ2-6
v_gene: TRBV7-6
len: 15
CDR3aa: CASSPGPSGANVLTF

j_gene: TRBJ2-7
v_gene: TRBV20-1
len: 12
CDR3aa: CSAKTGPYEQYF

j_gene: TRBJ2-7
v_gene: TRBV12-3/TRBV12-4
len: 15
CDR3aa: CASSFGGLAFYEQYF

j_gene: TRBJ2-1
v_gene: TRBV9
len: 13
CDR3aa: CASSGSSWDEQFF

j_gene: TRBJ1-1
v_gene: TRBV6-1
len: 16
CDR3aa: CASSPWGQASNTEAFF

j_gene: TRBJ2-7
v_gene: TRBV29-1
len: 17
CDR3aa: CSVVLLTGTDSSYEQYF

j_gene: TRBJ2-1
v_gene: TRBV28
len: 16
CDR3aa: CASSTRDRGPYNEQFF

j_gene: TRBJ2-3
v_gene: TRBV29-1
len: 13
CDR3aa: CSVGGRLTDTQYF

j_gene: TRBJ2-1
v_gene: TRBV6-1
len: 16
CDR3aa: CASSARDKALNNEQFF

j_gene: TRBJ2-2
v_gene: TRBV9
len: 15
CDR3aa: CASKEAGSDTGELFF

j_gene: TRBJ2-1
v_gene: TRBV29-1
len: 11
CDR3aa: CSVRLGNEQFF

j_gene: TRBJ1-1
v_gene: TRBV4-2
len: 17
CDR3aa: CASSQDPAGSLNTEAFF

j_gene: TRBJ1-4
v_gene: TRBV12-3/TRBV12-4
len: 14
CDR3aa: CASTQQGSNEKLFF

j_gene: TRBJ2-3
v_gene: TRBV10-3
len: 13
CDR3aa: CATTGRGTDTQYF

j_gene: TRBJ1-1
v_gene: TRBV10-3
len: 13
CDR3aa: CAINGGADTEAFF

j_gene: TRBJ2-1
v_gene: TRBV9
len: 15
CDR3aa: CASSVLIAGPNEQFF